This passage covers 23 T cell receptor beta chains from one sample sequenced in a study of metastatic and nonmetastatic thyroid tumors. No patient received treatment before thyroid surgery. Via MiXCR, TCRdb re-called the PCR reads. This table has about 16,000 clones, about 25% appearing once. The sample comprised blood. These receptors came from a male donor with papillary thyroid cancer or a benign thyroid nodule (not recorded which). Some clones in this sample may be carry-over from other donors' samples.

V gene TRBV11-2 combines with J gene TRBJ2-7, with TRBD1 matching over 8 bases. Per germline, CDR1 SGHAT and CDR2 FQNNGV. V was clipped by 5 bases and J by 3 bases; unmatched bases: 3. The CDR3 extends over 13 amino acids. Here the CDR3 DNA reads TGTGCCAGCAGCCGAACAGGGGGCTACGAGCAGTACTTC. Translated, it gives CASSRTGGYEQYF.

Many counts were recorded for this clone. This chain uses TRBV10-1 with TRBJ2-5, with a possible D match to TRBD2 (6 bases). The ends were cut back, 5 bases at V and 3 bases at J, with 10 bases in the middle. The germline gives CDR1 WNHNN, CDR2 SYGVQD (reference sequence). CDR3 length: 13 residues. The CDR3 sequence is CASSISSEETQYF. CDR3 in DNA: TGCGCCAGCAGTATTTCTAGCGAAGAGACCCAGTACTTC.

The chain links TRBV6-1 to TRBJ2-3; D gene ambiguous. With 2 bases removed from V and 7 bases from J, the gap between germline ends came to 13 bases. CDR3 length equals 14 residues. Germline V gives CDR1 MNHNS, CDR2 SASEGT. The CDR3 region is CASSESWSLNTQYF. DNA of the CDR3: TGTGCCAGCAGTGAATCATGGTCGCTTAATACGCAGTATTTT.

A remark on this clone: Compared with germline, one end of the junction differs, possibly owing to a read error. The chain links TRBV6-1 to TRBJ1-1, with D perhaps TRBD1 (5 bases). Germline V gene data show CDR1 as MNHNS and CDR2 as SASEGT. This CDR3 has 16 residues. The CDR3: CASSEKTVGIDAESFF. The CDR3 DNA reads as TGTGCCAGCAGCGAAAAGACAGTGGGGATTGACGCTGAATCTTTCTTT.

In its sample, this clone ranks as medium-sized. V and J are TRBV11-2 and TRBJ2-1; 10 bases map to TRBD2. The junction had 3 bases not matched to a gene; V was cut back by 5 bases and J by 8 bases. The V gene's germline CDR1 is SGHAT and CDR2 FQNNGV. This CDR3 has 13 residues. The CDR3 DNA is TGTGCCAGCAGCACCGGGACTAGCGATGAGCAGTTCTTC. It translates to CASSTGTSDEQFF.

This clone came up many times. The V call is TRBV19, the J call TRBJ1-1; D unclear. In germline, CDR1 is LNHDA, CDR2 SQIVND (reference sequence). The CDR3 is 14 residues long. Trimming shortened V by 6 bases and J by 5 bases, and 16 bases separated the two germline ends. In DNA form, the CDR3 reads TGTGCCAGTAGCGGACCTCGAAGGGAGACTGAAGCTTTCTTT. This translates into CASSGPRRETEAFF.

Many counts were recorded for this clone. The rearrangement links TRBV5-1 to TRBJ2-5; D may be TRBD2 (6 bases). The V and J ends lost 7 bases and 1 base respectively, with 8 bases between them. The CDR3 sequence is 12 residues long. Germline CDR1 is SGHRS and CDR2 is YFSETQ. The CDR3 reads CASGTGQETQYF. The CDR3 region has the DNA TGCGCCAGCGGGACTGGCCAAGAGACCCAGTACTTC.

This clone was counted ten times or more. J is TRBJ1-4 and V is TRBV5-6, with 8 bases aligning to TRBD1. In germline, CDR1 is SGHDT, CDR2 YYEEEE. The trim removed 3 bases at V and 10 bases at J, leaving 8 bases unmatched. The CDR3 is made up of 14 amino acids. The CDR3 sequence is CASSSGQGVRKLFF. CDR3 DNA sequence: TGTGCCAGCAGCTCCGGACAGGGAGTTAGAAAACTGTTTTTT.

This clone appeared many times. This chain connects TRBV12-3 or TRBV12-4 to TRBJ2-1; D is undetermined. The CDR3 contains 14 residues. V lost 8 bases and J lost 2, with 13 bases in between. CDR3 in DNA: TGTGCCAGCTATCTCTCGGCCACCTACAATGAGCAGTTCTTC. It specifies CASYLSATYNEQFF.

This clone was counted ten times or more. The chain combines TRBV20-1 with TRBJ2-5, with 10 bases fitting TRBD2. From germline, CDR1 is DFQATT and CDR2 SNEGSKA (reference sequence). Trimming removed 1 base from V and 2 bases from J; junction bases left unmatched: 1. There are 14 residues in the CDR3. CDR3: CSARGTSGQETQYF. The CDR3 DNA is TGCAGTGCTAGAGGGACTAGCGGACAAGAGACCCAGTACTTC.

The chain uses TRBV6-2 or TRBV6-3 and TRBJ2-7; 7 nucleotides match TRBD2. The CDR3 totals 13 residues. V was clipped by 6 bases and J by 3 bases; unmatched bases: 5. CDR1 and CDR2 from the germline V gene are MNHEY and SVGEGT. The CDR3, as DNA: TGTGCCAGCAGGAGACCTAGCGGCTACGAGCAGTACTTC. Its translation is CASRRPSGYEQYF.

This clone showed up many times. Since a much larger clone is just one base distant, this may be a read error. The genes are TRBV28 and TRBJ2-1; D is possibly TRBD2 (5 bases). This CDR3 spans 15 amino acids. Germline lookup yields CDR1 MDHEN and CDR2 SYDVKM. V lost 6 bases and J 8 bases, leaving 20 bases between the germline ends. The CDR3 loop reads CASSPPLGPADEQFF. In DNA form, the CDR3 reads TGTGCCAGCAGCCCACCACTAGGTCCCGCGGATGAGCAGTTCTTC.

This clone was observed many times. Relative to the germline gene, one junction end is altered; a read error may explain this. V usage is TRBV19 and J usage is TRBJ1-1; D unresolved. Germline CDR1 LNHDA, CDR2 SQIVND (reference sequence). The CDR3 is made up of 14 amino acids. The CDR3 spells CAGSPQSSNTEAFF. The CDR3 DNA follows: TGTGCCGGTAGTCCCCAGTCTTCTAACACTGAAGCTTTCTTT.

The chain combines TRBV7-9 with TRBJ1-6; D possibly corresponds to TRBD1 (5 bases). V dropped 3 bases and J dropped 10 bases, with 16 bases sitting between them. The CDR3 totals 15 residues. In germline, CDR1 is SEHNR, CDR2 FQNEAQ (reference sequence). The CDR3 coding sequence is TGTGCCAGCAGCTTCGGAGGGTTGGGGGGATCACCCCTCCACTTT. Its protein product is CASSFGGLGGSPLHF.

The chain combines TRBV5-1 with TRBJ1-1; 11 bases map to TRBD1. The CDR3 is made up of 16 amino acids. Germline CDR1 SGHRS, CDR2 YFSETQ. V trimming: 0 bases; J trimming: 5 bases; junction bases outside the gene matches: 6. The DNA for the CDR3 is TGCGCCAGCAGCTTGGAAGGGACAGGGGGTATTACTGAAGCTTTCTTT. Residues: CASSLEGTGGITEAFF.

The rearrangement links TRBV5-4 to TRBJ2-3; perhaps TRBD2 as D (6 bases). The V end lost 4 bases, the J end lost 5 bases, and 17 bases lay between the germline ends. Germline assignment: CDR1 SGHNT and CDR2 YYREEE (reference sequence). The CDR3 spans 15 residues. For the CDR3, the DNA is TGTGCCAGCAGCGTGGGGGGACCCCTCGGAGATACGCAGTATTTT. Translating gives CASSVGGPLGDTQYF.

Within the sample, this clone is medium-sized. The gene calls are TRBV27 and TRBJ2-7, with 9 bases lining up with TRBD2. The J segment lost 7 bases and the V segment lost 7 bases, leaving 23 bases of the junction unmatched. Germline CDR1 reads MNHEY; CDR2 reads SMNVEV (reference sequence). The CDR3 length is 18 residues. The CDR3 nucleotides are TGTGCCAGCACCCTATTAGGGGGGGCTAGCGGGACCACGGGGGAGCAGTACTTC. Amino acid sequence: CASTLLGGASGTTGEQYF.

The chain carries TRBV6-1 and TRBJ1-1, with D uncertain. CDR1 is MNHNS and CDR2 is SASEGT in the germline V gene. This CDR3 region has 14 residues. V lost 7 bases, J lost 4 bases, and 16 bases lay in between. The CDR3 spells CASTLPGSSTEAFF. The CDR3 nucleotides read TGTGCCAGCACCCTCCCTGGCTCCTCCACTGAAGCTTTCTTT.

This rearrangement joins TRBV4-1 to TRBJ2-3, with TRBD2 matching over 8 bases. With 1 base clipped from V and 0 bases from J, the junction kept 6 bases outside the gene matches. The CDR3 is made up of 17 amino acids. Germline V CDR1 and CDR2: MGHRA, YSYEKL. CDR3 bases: TGCGCCAGCAGCCAAGCTACGGGGGGGCCGAGCACAGATACGCAGTATTTT. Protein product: CASSQATGGPSTDTQYF.

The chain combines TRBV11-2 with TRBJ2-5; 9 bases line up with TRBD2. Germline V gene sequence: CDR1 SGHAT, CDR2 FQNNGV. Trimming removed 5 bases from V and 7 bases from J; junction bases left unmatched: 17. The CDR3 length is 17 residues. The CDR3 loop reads CASSQGGAGGSLGTQYF. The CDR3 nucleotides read TGTGCCAGCAGCCAAGGGGGAGCGGGGGGCTCCCTAGGGACCCAGTACTTC.

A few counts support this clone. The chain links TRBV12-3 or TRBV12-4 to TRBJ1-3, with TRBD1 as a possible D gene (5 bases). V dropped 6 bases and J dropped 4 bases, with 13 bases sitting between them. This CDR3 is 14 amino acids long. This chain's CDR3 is CASSSWDGGNTIYF. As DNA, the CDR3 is TGTGCCAGCAGCTCCTGGGACGGCGGAAACACCATATATTTT.

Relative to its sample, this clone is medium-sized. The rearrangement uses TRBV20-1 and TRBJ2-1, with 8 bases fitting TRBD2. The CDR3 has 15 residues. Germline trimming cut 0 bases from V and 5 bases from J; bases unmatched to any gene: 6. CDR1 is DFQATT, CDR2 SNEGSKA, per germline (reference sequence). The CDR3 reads CSARDVGRENNEQFF. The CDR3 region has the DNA TGCAGTGCTAGAGATGTCGGGAGGGAAAACAATGAGCAGTTCTTC.

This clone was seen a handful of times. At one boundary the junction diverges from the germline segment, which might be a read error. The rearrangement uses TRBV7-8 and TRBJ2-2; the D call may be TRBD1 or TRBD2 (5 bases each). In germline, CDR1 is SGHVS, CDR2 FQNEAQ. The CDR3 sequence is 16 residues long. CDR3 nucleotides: TGTGCCAGCAGCTCGCTGGTAGCTGGAGACGTCGGGGCGCTGTTTTTT. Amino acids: CASSSLVAGDVGALFF.